A single sample gave rise to the 5 T cell receptor beta chains below, sequenced in a study of early T cells in non-severe SARS-CoV-2 infection. TCRdb re-called the 5' RACE reads with MiXCR, one entry per CDR3 protein. The sample lists tens of thousands of distinct CDR3 sequences, 10% to 15% occurring once. The sequenced sample was whole blood. These receptors all come from an adult who was a healthcare worker with PCR-confirmed SARS-CoV-2 infection or an uninfected control (not recorded which).

In this sample, this clonotype turned up many times. J is TRBJ2-5 and V is TRBV6-4; 9 bases are shared with TRBD2. CDR3 length equals 16 residues. Germline V gene sequence: CDR1 MRHNA, CDR2 SNTAGT. V trimming: 7 bases; J trimming: 4 bases; junction bases outside the gene matches: 13. In DNA form, the CDR3 reads TGTGCCAGCACTTTCTCTCCCGGGACTAGCATAGAGACCCAGTACTTC. This sequence encodes CASTFSPGTSIETQYF.

This clonotype has ten or more counts. J is TRBJ2-2 and V is TRBV7-9, with unresolved D. The CDR3 has 13 amino acids. Trimming took off 2 bases at V and 6 bases at J, with 7 bases between the two ends. Germline V gene data show CDR1 as SEHNR and CDR2 as FQNEAQ (reference sequence). CDR3 region: CASSLLGSGELFF. CDR3 in DNA: TGTGCCAGCAGCTTATTAGGTTCCGGGGAGCTGTTTTTT. The full variable domain, rest sourced from reference TRBV7-9 and TRBJ2-2, is DTGVSQNPRHKITKRGQNVTFRCDPISEHNRLYWYRQTLGQGPEFLTYFQNEAQLEKSRLLSDRFSAERPKGSFSTLEIQRTEQGDSAMYLCASSLLGSGELFFGEGSRLTVL.

V gene TRBV30 combines with J gene TRBJ2-7, with D perhaps matching TRBD2 (6 bases). Germline assignment: CDR1 GTSNPN and CDR2 SVGIG (reference sequence). The CDR3 sequence is 12 residues long. Deletions cut 4 bases from V and 2 bases from J, with 9 bases between. The CDR3 loop is CAWTGDPYEQYF. The CDR3 DNA is TGTGCCTGGACGGGGGACCCCTACGAGCAGTACTTC. Variable domain in full (rest from reference TRBV30 and TRBJ2-7): SQTIHQWPATLVQPVGSPLSLECTVEGTSNPNLYWYRQAAGRGLQLLFYSVGIGQISSEVPQNLSASRPQDRQFILSSKKLLLSDSGFYLCAWTGDPYEQYFGPGTRLTVT.

Comment on this clonotype: At one end, the junction sequence differs from germline, possibly due to a read error. This chain connects TRBV6-5 to TRBJ2-7, with TRBD2 matching 9 bases. The CDR3 sequence is 15 residues long. The germline V gene encodes CDR1 MNHEY and CDR2 SVGAGI. CDR3: CASSTGVAGVYEQCF. DNA of the CDR3: TGTGCCAGCAGTACAGGGGTAGCGGGAGTCTACGAGCAGTGCTTC.

CDR3 in amino acids: CASSDSAGTNTGELFF. As DNA, the CDR3 is TGCGCCAGCAGTGACTCCGCCGGGACGAACACCGGGGAGCTGTTTTTT. The chain couples TRBV10-1 to TRBJ2-2, with D possibly TRBD2 on 5 matching bases. V lost 3 bases and J 0 bases, leaving 11 bases between the germline ends. The CDR3 consists of 16 residues. Germline V lookup: CDR1 WNHNN, CDR2 SYGVQD (reference sequence).